The rows below give T cell receptor beta chains drawn from one sample of a study of blood T cell repertoires in COVID-19. The assay was immunoSEQ multiplex PCR, and TCRdb's table has in-frame clones only and misses some. This table holds under 20,000 clones, 75% to 90% found once. The sample comprised peripheral blood. These receptors were taken from a human donor in a cohort sampled during active COVID-19. CDR3s include the opening cysteine and the closing phenylalanine or tryptophan. The order of the fields is D gene, V gene, clone size, J gene, CDR3 DNA, CDR3 protein. A D gene is named only where the DNA matches it firmly. Expanded clones get a size class; other rows say once, few or many, or leave the size out.

NA,TRBV19,NA,TRBJ2-7,TGTGCCAGTAGTATGATAGGGGGCTACGAGCAGTACTTC,CASSMIGGYEQYF
TRBD1,TRBV11-2,NA,TRBJ2-7,TGTGCCAGCAACCAACAGGGGGGCCCCTACGAGCAGTACTTC,CASNQQGGPYEQYF
NA,TRBV28,NA,TRBJ2-6,TGTGCCAGCAGAAACAGGGCTGGGGCCAACGTCCTGACTTTC,CASRNRAGANVLTF
TRBD2,TRBV5-1,NA,TRBJ2-3,TGCGCCAGCAGCTTTAGGCTAGCGGGAACAGATACGCAGTATTTT,CASSFRLAGTDTQYF
NA,TRBV7-2,NA,TRBJ1-6,TGTGCCAGCAGCTTATTGTCCAGAAATAATTCACCCCTCCACTTT,CASSLLSRNNSPLHF
NA,TRBV28,NA,TRBJ1-5,TGTGCCAGCAGGTTGGGGGCGGGGGCGCGGAATCAGCCCCAGCATTTT,CASRLGAGARNQPQHF
NA,TRBV2,NA,TRBJ2-5,TGTGCCAGCAGTGACTCACGCGCCACTCTGTACTTC,CASSDSRATLYF
TRBD2,TRBV28,NA,TRBJ2-1,TGTGCCAGCAGTTTGGGGGGACTAGCGGGAGACCGTACGTTCAATGAGCAGTTCTTC,CASSLGGLAGDRTFNEQFF
TRBD2,TRBV5-1,NA,TRBJ2-7,TGCGCCAGCAGCACCGACTCGGGAGGCCCCAACGAGCAGTACTTC,CASSTDSGGPNEQYF
NA,TRBV5-1,NA,TRBJ2-5,TGCGCCAGCAGCCCGGTACGGGGTGGGGAGACCCAGTACTTC,CASSPVRGGETQYF
NA,TRBV6-1,NA,TRBJ2-3,TGTGCCAGCAGTGACCGGGACTCCCCGGATTTT,CASSDRDSPDF
TRBD2,TRBV7-3,few,TRBJ2-1,TGTGCCAGCAGCTTAGGGACTAGCGGGAGACGACTTAATCACAATGAGCAGTTCTTC,CASSLGTSGRRLNHNEQFF
TRBD2,TRBV10-3,NA,TRBJ2-7,TGTGCCATCAGTGAGGGGCGGGAGGGCTACGAGCAGTACTTC,CAISEGREGYEQYF
TRBD1,TRBV10-1,NA,TRBJ1-5,TGCGCCAGCAGTCCGGACAGGGGGCTCGGTCAGCCCCAGCATTTT,CASSPDRGLGQPQHF
TRBD1,TRBV2,NA,TRBJ1-1,TGTGCCAGCACTATTGACAGGGTCGCTGAAGCTTTCTTT,CASTIDRVAEAFF
NA,TRBV4-1,NA,TRBJ2-1,TGCGGCCAGAGTAGCGGATACAATGAGCAGTTCTTC,CGQSSGYNEQFF
NA,TRBV29-1,NA,TRBJ2-5,TGCAGCGGATCACAGGGTGGAGGAAAAGAGACCCAGTACTTC,CSGSQGGGKETQYF
TRBD2,TRBV24-1,NA,TRBJ2-5,TGTGCCACCAGTGGCTTTAGACTAGCGGGAGGTCCAGAGACCCAGTACTTC,CATSGFRLAGGPETQYF
NA,TRBV18,once,TRBJ2-3,TGTGCCAGCTCACCAACTTCGGGGGGCGGATCAGATACGCAGTATTTT,CASSPTSGGGSDTQYF
NA,TRBV7-2,once,TRBJ2-1,TGTGCCAGCAGCGTTAGCGGAGCGGCCTACAATGAGCAGTTCTTC,CASSVSGAAYNEQFF
NA,TRBV11-3,NA,TRBJ2-1,TGTGCCAGCAGCTTAGGGTCGGACAATGAGCAGTTCTTC,CASSLGSDNEQFF
NA,TRBV15,once,TRBJ1-1,TGTGCCACCAGAACACTAGGGAACACTGAAGCTTTCTTT,CATRTLGNTEAFF
TRBD2,TRBV19,NA,TRBJ2-1,TGTGCCAGTAGTATAGAGGGAGGGCAGGGAAATAATGAGCAGTTCTTC,CASSIEGGQGNNEQFF
TRBD2,TRBV5-1,once,TRBJ2-7,TGCGCCAGCAGCTTACGGGAGGATCCCTACGAGCAGTACTTC,CASSLREDPYEQYF
NA,TRBV19,NA,TRBJ1-5,TGTGCCACGTCTAGGGCAGGGGTCGGTCAGCCCCAGCATTTT,CATSRAGVGQPQHF
NA,TRBV4-1,NA,TRBJ2-3,TGCGCCAGCAGTTCGCGTGGAACTAGCAGAACAGATACGCAGTATTTT,CASSSRGTSRTDTQYF
NA,TRBV18,NA,TRBJ1-2,TGTGCCAGCTCACCACTTAACACCTCACCCAACTATGGCTACACCTTC,CASSPLNTSPNYGYTF
TRBD1,TRBV11-2,NA,TRBJ1-1,TGTGCCAGCAGCTTAAGCAGGGGGAGCACTGAAGCTTTCTTT,CASSLSRGSTEAFF
NA,TRBV3-1/TRBV3-2,NA,TRBJ1-2,TGTGCCAGCAGCGGGACATCGAGGGACTATGGCTACACCTTC,CASSGTSRDYGYTF
NA,TRBV12-5,NA,TRBJ1-1,TGTGCTAGTGGCTCAGGGCCTACTGAAGCTTTCTTT,CASGSGPTEAFF
TRBD1,TRBV28,NA,TRBJ1-2,TGTGCCAGCAGTTTGGGAAGGACAGGGAGCGGCTACACCTTC,CASSLGRTGSGYTF
NA,TRBV23-1,NA,TRBJ1-2,TGCGCCAGCAGTCGATGGCGCGGATCAACTAACTATGGCTACACCTTC,CASSRWRGSTNYGYTF
TRBD2,TRBV5-1,NA,TRBJ2-1,TGCGCCAGCAGCCCGGGACTAGCGGGGGTGAACTCCTACAATGAGCAGTTCTTC,CASSPGLAGVNSYNEQFF
NA,TRBV11-2,NA,TRBJ2-3,TGTGCCAGCAGCTTTCTGCGGTACACAGATACGCAGTATTTT,CASSFLRYTDTQYF
TRBD2,TRBV20-1,NA,TRBJ2-7,TGCAGTGCTAGTCCTCGACTAGCGGGGCCCCTGGGGCAGTACTTC,CSASPRLAGPLGQYF
TRBD2,TRBV15,once,TRBJ2-4,TGTGCCACCAGCAGAGATCCGGGAGGAAACATTCAGTACTTC,CATSRDPGGNIQYF
TRBD1,TRBV6-6,NA,TRBJ2-7,TGTGCCAGCAGTTACTCTGAACAGGGGATCCACGAGCAGTACTTC,CASSYSEQGIHEQYF
TRBD2,TRBV27,NA,TRBJ2-1,TGTGCCAGCAGTTTCAGCGGGAGATTCGATGAGCAGTTCTTC,CASSFSGRFDEQFF
TRBD2,TRBV19,NA,TRBJ2-1,TGTGCCAGTAGTATTCCTAGCGGGAGTGCTTCCTACAATGAGCAGTTCTTC,CASSIPSGSASYNEQFF
NA,TRBV18,NA,TRBJ2-1,TGTGCCAGCTCACCCCCTGGGGGGACCTACAATGAGCAGTTCTTC,CASSPPGGTYNEQFF
TRBD1,TRBV7-9,NA,TRBJ1-1,TGTGCCAGCAGCACTAGAGGACAGGGATATACTGAAGCTTTCTTT,CASSTRGQGYTEAFF
TRBD1,TRBV6-5,NA,TRBJ1-6,TGTGCCAGCAGTCGGTCGGGACAGAATTCACCCCTCCACTTT,CASSRSGQNSPLHF
NA,TRBV7-9,NA,TRBJ2-3,TGTGCCAGCAGCAAACGAGGCGGAATTCCCCAACCTACAGATACGCAGTATTTT,CASSKRGGIPQPTDTQYF
TRBD2,TRBV9,NA,TRBJ2-3,TGTGCCAGCAGCCCTGGACTAGCGGGAGGTAGGGCAGATACGCAGTATTTT,CASSPGLAGGRADTQYF
TRBD1,TRBV28,NA,TRBJ2-3,TGTGCCAGCAGTGGGGACAGTACAGATACGCAGTATTTT,CASSGDSTDTQYF
NA,TRBV19,NA,TRBJ1-4,TGTGCCAGTAGTATGACTTCAACTAATGAAAAACTGTTTTTT,CASSMTSTNEKLFF
TRBD2,TRBV5-5,NA,TRBJ2-1,TGTGCCAGCAGCCCTAGTTTCGGGGGGGGCAATGAGCAGTTCTTC,CASSPSFGGGNEQFF
TRBD2,TRBV19,NA,TRBJ2-2,TGTGCCAGTAGTATAGGGCTAGCGGGAGGGACCGGGGAGCTGTTTTTT,CASSIGLAGGTGELFF
TRBD2,TRBV3-1/TRBV3-2,NA,TRBJ2-7,TGTGCCAGCAGCTCCGGGACTAGCGGCTTGGAGCAGTACTTC,CASSSGTSGLEQYF
NA,TRBV5-4,NA,TRBJ1-2,TGTGCCAGCAGATATAGGACAGCTGGGGAAAATGGCTACACCTTC,CASRYRTAGENGYTF
TRBD1,TRBV3-1/TRBV3-2,NA,TRBJ2-2,TGTGCCAGCAGGGTAGGGACAGCCGGGGAGCTGTTTTTT,CASRVGTAGELFF
TRBD2,TRBV28,NA,TRBJ2-1,TGTGCCAGTCAGGATAGCGGGGGCAGTGAGCAGTTCTTC,CASQDSGGSEQFF
TRBD2,TRBV11-2,NA,TRBJ2-3,TGTGCCAGCAGCGTAGCGGGAGGGCCGGCAGATACGCAGTATTTT,CASSVAGGPADTQYF
TRBD2,TRBV18,once,TRBJ2-7,TGTGCCAGCTCGCCGGGACTAGCAATATCCTACGAGCAGTACTTC,CASSPGLAISYEQYF